A selection of T cell receptor beta chains follows, all from one sample in a study of blood T cell repertoires in COVID-19. Libraries were prepared by immunoSEQ multiplex PCR; TCRdb keeps only in-frame clonotypes and omits some of them. The sample consists of about 140,000 clones, 70% to 90% of them appearing once. The sample consisted of peripheral blood. The origin of the receptors is a human donor in a cohort sampled during active COVID-19. The CDR3 runs from the conserved cysteine through the conserved F or W. The D gene is left open where the match is weak. The size of a clone is reported for some rows only, either as once, few or many, or as a class for expanded clones.

- | TRBJ1-5 | - | TRBV12-2 | CASRWTGGDNQPQHF | TGTGCAAGTCGCTGGACAGGGGGAGACAATCAGCCCCAGCATTTT
TRBD1 | TRBJ1-1 | - | TRBV25-1 | CASSVATGAEAFF | TGTGCCAGCAGTGTAGCCACAGGGGCTGAAGCTTTCTTT
TRBD1 | TRBJ1-3 | once | TRBV28 | CASSTTDRAGNTIYF | TGTGCCAGCAGTACCACCGACAGGGCCGGAAACACCATATATTTT
TRBD2 | TRBJ2-5 | few | TRBV5-1 | CASSIGLAGGREETQYF | TGCGCCAGCAGCATCGGACTAGCGGGGGGCCGGGAAGAGACCCAGTACTTC
TRBD1 | TRBJ1-6 | - | TRBV7-9 | CASSFRGQGDSPLHF | TGTGCCAGCAGCTTTAGGGGACAGGGGGATTCACCCCTCCACTTT
TRBD1 | TRBJ1-3 | - | TRBV20-1 | CSASQGAIGNTIYF | TGCAGTGCTAGTCAGGGGGCTATAGGAAACACCATATATTTT
TRBD1 | TRBJ2-7 | - | TRBV28 | CASSSGQGLVYEQYF | TGTGCCAGCAGTTCGGGACAGGGGTTGGTATACGAGCAGTACTTC
- | TRBJ2-7 | - | TRBV21-1 | CASSPRRGSHEQYF | TGTGCCAGCAGCCCCCGCCGCGGGAGTCACGAGCAGTACTTC
TRBD1 | TRBJ2-7 | - | TRBV7-2 | CASSPWTGYEQYF | TGTGCCAGCAGCCCCTGGACAGGGTACGAGCAGTACTTC
TRBD2 | TRBJ2-7 | - | TRBV11-2 | CASSLGSGDTSYEQYF | TGTGCCAGCAGCTTGGGTAGCGGGGACACCTCCTACGAGCAGTACTTC
- | TRBJ2-4 | - | TRBV2 | CASSEREVVNIQYF | TGTGCCAGCAGTGAAAGGGAGGTAGTAAACATTCAGTACTTC
- | TRBJ1-1 | - | TRBV11-2 | CASSRQEDTEAFF | TGTGCCAGCAGCCGACAGGAGGACACTGAAGCTTTCTTT
TRBD2 | TRBJ2-5 | - | TRBV7-9 | CASSPPGLAETQYF | TGTGCCAGCAGTCCACCGGGACTAGCGGAGACCCAGTACTTC
- | TRBJ2-7 | - | TRBV19 | CASKRQGTYYEQYF | TGTGCCAGTAAACGTCAGGGGACCTACTACGAGCAGTACTTC
- | TRBJ1-2 | - | TRBV7-9 | CASSPPGGNYGYTF | TGTGCCAGCAGTCCCCCCGGGGGTAACTATGGCTACACCTTC
- | TRBJ1-4 | - | TRBV6-2/TRBV6-3 | CASSPTGGHNEKLFF | TGTGCCAGCAGTCCCACCGGGGGGCATAATGAAAAACTGTTTTTT
- | TRBJ2-3 | - | TRBV9 | CASSVAEYDSTDTQYF | TGTGCCAGCAGCGTAGCTGAGTACGATAGCACAGATACGCAGTATTTT
TRBD1 | TRBJ2-2 | once | TRBV5-1 | CASRRTGGAGFGELFF | TGCGCCAGCAGGAGGACAGGGGGCGCAGGATTCGGGGAGCTGTTTTTT
- | TRBJ1-1 | - | TRBV28 | CASSLRVWTEAFF | TGTGCCAGCAGTTTGAGGGTTTGGACTGAAGCTTTCTTT
- | TRBJ1-2 | - | TRBV5-6 | CASSLRGNYGYTF | TGTGCCAGCAGCTTGCGGGGTAACTATGGCTACACCTTC
TRBD2 | TRBJ2-1 | - | TRBV12-3/TRBV12-4 | CASSLERGPQFF | TGTGCCAGCAGTCTCGAGCGGGGTCCGCAGTTCTTC
- | TRBJ2-5 | - | TRBV21-1 | CASSKASGQLQETQYF | TGTGCCAGCAGCAAAGCCTCGGGACAGCTACAAGAGACCCAGTACTTC